This T cell receptor (beta chain) was observed in a study of T cell repertoires in ileal Crohn's disease. Overall study context: Around 37% were active smokers at surgery; median disease duration was nearly eight years. From the surgical specimen's inflamed ileum, biopsies were taken as M0.

Concerning this clone itself: What it binds is unknown.

Study-wide results and limits: Sorted CD8 T cells held more high-frequency clones than CD4.

Germline V CDR1 and CDR2: GTSNPN, SVGIG (reference sequence). This CDR3 is built from 13 residues. Trimming pared 1 base from V and 9 bases from J, leaving 13 bases between. The data were produced by immunoSEQ multiplex PCR, yet TCRdb's version contains in-frame clones alone and is incomplete. Among around 15,000 clones, 70% to 80% were seen once, and the ten largest hold about 14%. The sample's time point: inflamed ileum from the surgical specimen. The chain recombines TRBV30 with TRBJ1-5; tentative D call: TRBD1 (5 bases). This sequence was found in an adult with Crohn's disease. The sequencing sample was made of ileal tissue. In DNA form, the CDR3 reads TGTGCCTGGAGTGACGGCTTTAGGGGGCCCCAGCATTTT. This gives the protein CAWSDGFRGPQHF.